One and the same sample provided the 10 T cell receptor beta chains below, sequenced in a study of OX40 agonist ivuxolimab in advanced cancers. TCRdb's table, derived via immunoSEQ multiplex PCR, lists solely in-frame clones and lacks some. The data show around 70,000 clones, less than 85% seen once. The specimen was CD4+ or CD8+ T cells sorted from blood, collected in a trial of the OX40 agonist ivuxolimab. The receptors originated from an adult with an advanced solid tumor such as melanoma, head and neck, liver or kidney cancer.

This chain links TRBV7-8 with TRBJ2-1, with 10 bases identical to TRBD1. Germline V lookup: CDR1 SGHVS, CDR2 FQNEAQ. Trimming removed 6 bases from V and 8 bases from J; junction bases left unmatched: 7. This CDR3 comprises 14 residues. The CDR3 nucleotides read TGTGCCAGCAGTTACCGACAGGGGGCCTATGAGCAGTTCTTC. It yields the protein CASSYRQGAYEQFF.

The chain joins TRBV29-1 to TRBJ2-2; tentatively, D is TRBD1 or TRBD2 (5 bases each). This CDR3 has 15 residues. Trimming stripped 5 bases from V and 4 bases from J, with 17 bases between. Germline values: CDR1 SQVTM, CDR2 ANQGSEA. In nucleotides, the CDR3 is TGCAGCGTTCGGGACCCTGGTGGGGTCACCGGGGAGCTGTTTTTT. Translation gives CSVRDPGGVTGELFF.

This chain uses TRBV27 with TRBJ2-1, with TRBD2 identical over 10 bases. Unmatched junction bases numbered 6, after V lost 2 bases and J lost 8 bases. This CDR3 spans 15 amino acids. The germline V gene encodes CDR1 MNHEY and CDR2 SMNVEV (reference sequence). Here the CDR3 reads CASSLRASGSYEQFF. The DNA of the CDR3 is TGTGCCAGCAGTTTAAGGGCTAGCGGGAGCTATGAGCAGTTCTTC.

The V gene is TRBV30, the J gene TRBJ2-2; D is ambiguous. Trimming took off 4 bases at V and 2 bases at J, with 2 bases between the two ends. CDR3 length: 11 amino acids. CDR1 and CDR2 from the germline V gene are GTSNPN and SVGIG (reference sequence). CDR3 sequence (DNA): TGTGCCTGGACAAACACCGGGGAGCTGTTTTTT. Translating gives CAWTNTGELFF. The full variable domain, with the rest looked up from reference TRBV30 and TRBJ2-2, is SQTIHQWPATLVQPVGSPLSLECTVEGTSNPNLYWYRQAAGRGLQLLFYSVGIGQISSEVPQNLSASRPQDRQFILSSKKLLLSDSGFYLCAWTNTGELFFGEGSRLTVL.

This chain links TRBV4-1 with TRBJ2-2, with 8 bases identical to TRBD1. From germline, CDR1 is MGHRA and CDR2 YSYEKL. V lost 4 bases and J lost 6; bases outside the gene matches: 16. The CDR3 consists of 18 residues. This CDR3 reads CASSPNLGQGSLSGELFF. CDR3 sequence (DNA): TGCGCCAGCAGCCCAAATCTTGGACAGGGATCGCTCTCCGGGGAGCTGTTTTTT.

The chain carries TRBV5-1 and TRBJ2-1; 9 nucleotides match TRBD2. J gave up 6 bases and V 0 bases, and 7 bases lay outside the gene matches. CDR1 SGHRS and CDR2 YFSETQ come from the germline V gene. This CDR3 is 16 amino acids long. The CDR3 here is CASSLAWREGSNEQFF. The DNA for the CDR3 is TGCGCCAGCAGCTTGGCTTGGCGGGAGGGCAGCAATGAGCAGTTCTTC.

V gene TRBV15 combines with J gene TRBJ2-1; possible D gene TRBD1, 6 bases. This CDR3 is 14 amino acids long. Germline CDR1 reads LNHNV; CDR2 reads YYDKDF (reference sequence). The V gene lost 5 bases and the J gene lost 0 bases, with 8 bases spanning the gap. This CDR3 is CATSARGSYNEQFF. CDR3 sequence (DNA): TGTGCCACCAGCGCCAGGGGCTCCTACAATGAGCAGTTCTTC. Looking up the rest from reference TRBV15 and TRBJ2-1 gives the full variable domain: DAMVIQNPRYQVTQFGKPVTLSCSQTLNHNVMYWYQQKSSQAPKLLFHYYDKDFNNEADTPDNFQSRRPNTSFCFLDIRSPGLGDTAMYLCATSARGSYNEQFFGPGTRLTVL.

The V gene is TRBV7-3, the J gene TRBJ2-3, with TRBD1 identical over 8 bases. Germline V CDR1 and CDR2: SGHTA, FQGTGA. The trim removed 7 bases at V and 2 bases at J, leaving 5 bases unmatched. The CDR3 has 14 amino acids. CDR3 nucleotide sequence: TGTGCCAGCAACCCGGGACAGGTCACAGATACGCAGTATTTT. This encodes CASNPGQVTDTQYF. Based on the CDR3 plus reference TRBV7-3 and TRBJ2-3, the full variable domain is GAGVSQTPSNKVTEKGKYVELRCDPISGHTALYWYRQSLGQGPEFLIYFQGTGAADDSGLPNDRFFAVRPEGSVSTLKIQRTERGDSAVYLCASNPGQVTDTQYFGPGTRLTVL.

The gene calls are TRBV6-6 and TRBJ1-1; 9 bases match TRBD1. This CDR3 is 12 amino acids long. J gave up 8 bases and V 6 bases, and 4 bases lay outside the gene matches. Germline V CDR1 and CDR2: MNHNY, SVGAGI (reference sequence). The CDR3 spells CASSGQGLEAFF. CDR3 DNA sequence: TGTGCCAGCAGCGGACAGGGGCTAGAAGCTTTCTTT.

V and J are TRBV19 and TRBJ2-2, with D perhaps assigned TRBD1 or TRBD2 (5 bases each). The CDR3 loop spans 14 amino acids. Trimming removed 7 bases at V and 4 bases at J, with 13 bases between. Germline lookup yields CDR1 LNHDA and CDR2 SQIVND (reference sequence). The CDR3 DNA sequence: TGTGCCAGTAAGACAGTAGCGATCACCGGGGAGCTGTTTTTT. Translated, it gives CASKTVAITGELFF.